A single sample is the source of the 32 T cell receptor beta chains below, sequenced in a study of blood T cell repertoires in COVID-19. Some clones are missing from TCRdb's copy, which holds only in-frame ones; the method was immunoSEQ multiplex PCR. The table has 90,000 to 120,000 clones, about three quarters seen once. The sequenced material came from peripheral blood. These receptor sequences come from a man at least 80 years old with acute or convalescent COVID-19.

This clone was seen once. V and J are TRBV28 and TRBJ1-5; no reliable D call. CDR1 MDHEN and CDR2 SYDVKM come from the germline V gene. CDR3 size: 15 residues. V was shortened by 7 bases and J by 0 bases, with 13 bases between the two germline ends. The CDR3 coding sequence is TGTGCCAGCACCCGACTTGCTGCTAGCAATCAGCCCCAGCATTTT. It yields the protein CASTRLAASNQPQHF.

This chain joins TRBV4-1 and TRBJ2-1; 10 bases line up with TRBD2. The CDR3 is 18 amino acids. CDR1 is MGHRA, CDR2 YSYEKL, per germline. The junction had 7 bases not matched to a gene; V was cut back by 0 bases and J by 2 bases. The CDR3 DNA sequence: TGCGCCAGCAGCCAAGATAGAGGACTAGCGGTAACCTACAATGAGCAGTTCTTC. This gives the protein CASSQDRGLAVTYNEQFF.

The rearrangement uses TRBV5-1 and TRBJ2-2, with unresolved D. V lost 0 bases and J lost 1, with 4 bases in between. The germline V gene encodes CDR1 SGHRS and CDR2 YFSETQ. This CDR3 is built from 14 residues. CDR3 in DNA: TGCGCCAGCAGCTTGGGCGGGAACACCGGGGAGCTGTTTTTT. Its protein is CASSLGGNTGELFF.

V gene TRBV6-1 combines with J gene TRBJ2-1; D is perhaps TRBD2 (6 bases). V dropped 3 bases and J dropped 4 bases, with 7 bases sitting between them. Germline assignment: CDR1 MNHNS and CDR2 SASEGT. This CDR3 comprises 13 residues. The CDR3 sequence is CASSDGRYNEQFF. The CDR3 region has the DNA TGTGCCAGCAGTGACGGGAGATACAATGAGCAGTTCTTC.

The rearrangement uses TRBV10-3 and TRBJ2-3; possibly TRBD2 for D (7 bases). Trimming shortened V by 6 bases and J by 0 bases, and 19 bases separated the two germline ends. The CDR3 has 17 residues. CDR1 and CDR2 (germline): ENHRY, SYGVKD. This chain's CDR3 is CAISATGLGSSTDTQYF. The CDR3 bases are TGTGCCATCAGCGCGACAGGACTAGGGTCTAGCACAGATACGCAGTATTTT.

Here the CDR3 DNA reads TGTGCCAGCAGCTCCACCCCAGGGTTTACCGGGGAGCTGTTTTTT. It is translated as CASSSTPGFTGELFF. The rearrangement joins TRBV11-3 to TRBJ2-2; D perhaps matches TRBD1 (5 bases). Germline CDR1 reads SGHNT; CDR2 reads YENEEA. Trimming took off 4 bases at V and 5 bases at J, with 14 bases between the two ends. The CDR3 spans 15 residues.

This clone has a single count. The gene calls are TRBV7-8 and TRBJ2-7; D gene unclear. The CDR3 spans 12 residues. Trimming left V 4 bases short and J 2 bases short, with 6 bases between. Per germline, CDR1 SGHVS and CDR2 FQNEAQ. The CDR3 sequence: CASSSTTYEQYF. CDR3 nucleotides: TGTGCCAGCAGCTCGACAACCTACGAGCAGTACTTC.

At least ten counts were recorded for this clone. The V and J genes are TRBV11-2 and TRBJ1-1, with D perhaps TRBD1 (6 bases). Germline loops: CDR1 SGHAT, CDR2 FQNNGV. The CDR3 runs 14 residues. V lost 7 bases to trimming and J lost 5 bases, with 17 bases between them. CDR3 nucleotide sequence: TGTGCCAGCAACCCCAGGGGCGCCGGGACTGAAGCTTTCTTT. Translated, it gives CASNPRGAGTEAFF.

V gene TRBV10-3 combines with J gene TRBJ2-7, with 12 nucleotides matching TRBD1. Trimming at V came to 10 bases and at J to 5 bases, leaving 6 bases not matched to a gene. Germline V CDR1 and CDR2: ENHRY, SYGVKD. This CDR3 comprises 13 residues. The CDR3 is CATWDRGRNEQYF. CDR3 in DNA: TGTGCCACTTGGGACAGGGGGCGCAACGAGCAGTACTTC.

This chain joins TRBV12-3 or TRBV12-4 and TRBJ2-2; 8 positions match TRBD2. CDR3 size: 13 residues. The J segment lost 7 bases and the V segment lost 2 bases, leaving 0 bases of the junction unmatched. The CDR3 protein is CASSLSGGGELFF. DNA for the CDR3: TGTGCCAGCAGTTTAAGCGGGGGCGGGGAGCTGTTTTTT.

This clone was counted a single time. The gene calls are TRBV6-2 or TRBV6-3 and TRBJ1-2; weak D call: TRBD1 (6 bases). The CDR3 sequence is 14 residues long. V lost 5 bases, J lost 5 bases, and 15 bases lay in between. In germline, CDR1 is MNHEY, CDR2 SVGEGT. The CDR3 DNA is TGTGCCAGCAGTCGGGACACCCAGGTTTATGGCTACACCTTC. This encodes CASSRDTQVYGYTF.

The V gene is TRBV18, the J gene TRBJ2-4, with 7 bases aligning to TRBD1. Germline loops: CDR1 KGHSH, CDR2 LQKENI. V lost 4 bases and J lost 5; bases outside the gene matches: 5. The CDR3 spans 14 residues. CDR3 coding DNA: TGTGCCAGCTCACGCCGACAGGGCCAAAACATTCAGTACTTC. It specifies CASSRRQGQNIQYF.

The chain has TRBV7-3 and TRBJ2-3; TRBD1 matches 9 bases. Germline V gene lookup returns CDR1 SGHTA and CDR2 FQGTGA. V gave up 4 bases and J gave up 4 bases; unmatched junction bases: 9. CDR3 size: 16 residues. The CDR3 nucleotides are TGTGCCAGCAGCTCCCGAAGGGGACAGGGCCCAGATACGCAGTATTTT. Translated, it gives CASSSRRGQGPDTQYF.

As for this clone: The junction departs from germline at one end; a sequencing error may be responsible. This chain links TRBV6-5 with TRBJ2-1; 11 nucleotides agree with TRBD1. CDR3 length: 13 residues. Germline V gives CDR1 MNHEY, CDR2 SVGAGI. The CDR3 protein is CASSRNSGQGGIF. The CDR3 DNA is TGTGCCAGCAGTAGAAATTCGGGACAGGGGGGAATCTTC.

This rearrangement joins TRBV3-1 (or the pseudogene TRBV3-2) to TRBJ2-5; 7 nucleotides match TRBD2. The CDR3 has 15 residues. The V gene's germline CDR1 is LGHDT and CDR2 YNNKEL (reference sequence). The ends lost 4 bases at V and 5 bases at J; junction bases unmatched: 10. The CDR3 sequence is CASSPGASGGETQYF. The CDR3 DNA sequence: TGTGCCAGCAGCCCTGGGGCTAGCGGAGGGGAGACCCAGTACTTC.

The chain joins TRBV5-1 to TRBJ1-1, with D uncertain. V lost 4 bases, J lost 7 bases, and 20 bases lay in between. The CDR3 totals 15 residues. The germline V gene encodes CDR1 SGHRS and CDR2 YFSETQ. The CDR3 reads CASSVDGQLLYEAFF. CDR3 DNA: TGCGCCAGCAGCGTCGATGGGCAACTGCTCTATGAAGCTTTCTTT.

A few counts support this clone. The J gene is TRBJ2-4, the V gene TRBV28; 7 nucleotides line up with TRBD2. This CDR3 has 15 amino acids. The V gene's germline CDR1 is MDHEN and CDR2 SYDVKM. The J segment lost 3 bases and the V segment lost 3 bases, leaving 5 bases of the junction unmatched. CDR3 sequence: CASSLSGIGKNIQYF. Here the CDR3 DNA reads TGTGCCAGCAGTTTGAGCGGGATTGGCAAAAACATTCAGTACTTC.

The V gene is TRBV28, the J gene TRBJ1-2; D is ambiguous. The V gene lost 5 bases and the J gene lost 5 bases, with 12 bases spanning the gap. The CDR3 contains 13 residues. The germline V gene has CDR1 MDHEN and CDR2 SYDVKM. CDR3 amino acids: CASSQETAYGYTF. In nucleotides, the CDR3 is TGTGCCAGCAGTCAAGAGACTGCTTATGGCTACACCTTC.

This clone was seen only a few times. This chain links TRBV28 with TRBJ1-2; TRBD1 is a possible D gene (5 bases). Germline assignment: CDR1 MDHEN and CDR2 SYDVKM. The CDR3 covers 12 residues. V lost 8 bases and J 7 bases, leaving 14 bases between the germline ends. DNA of the CDR3: TGTGCCAGCGGAGGGTTCCAGGGTGGCTACACCTTC. Its translation is CASGGFQGGYTF.

The V call is TRBV28, the J call TRBJ2-1; D remains ambiguous. V lost 7 bases to trimming and J lost 4 bases, with 17 bases between them. Germline V gene sequence: CDR1 MDHEN, CDR2 SYDVKM. There are 15 residues in the CDR3. CDR3 DNA sequence: TGTGCCAGCAACCAAGGTCGGGTAACGTACAATGAGCAGTTCTTC. Translation gives CASNQGRVTYNEQFF.

This clone has only one observation. This chain links TRBV5-6 with TRBJ2-3; 8 bases fit TRBD2. V was clipped by 0 bases and J by 2 bases; unmatched bases: 5. The CDR3 spans 16 residues. Germline V gene sequence: CDR1 SGHDT, CDR2 YYEEEE. The CDR3 loop reads CASSLVGSGATDTQYF. CDR3 coding DNA: TGTGCCAGCAGCTTGGTGGGTAGCGGGGCCACAGATACGCAGTATTTT.

The rearrangement links TRBV7-9 to TRBJ2-7; 9 bases align to TRBD2. V trimming: 5 bases; J trimming: 2 bases; junction bases outside the gene matches: 4. The CDR3 contains 14 residues. Germline V gene data show CDR1 as SEHNR and CDR2 as FQNEAQ (reference sequence). The DNA of the CDR3 is TGTGCCAGCAGCCAAGGACTAGCGACCTACGAGCAGTACTTC. It encodes CASSQGLATYEQYF.

The chain recombines TRBV4-2 with TRBJ2-1; D is perhaps TRBD2 (6 bases). The CDR3 is made up of 14 amino acids. Trimming stripped 0 bases from V and 9 bases from J, with 12 bases between. From germline, CDR1 is LGHNA and CDR2 YNFKEQ. CDR3 in amino acids: CASSQDWREGEQFF. DNA for the CDR3: TGTGCCAGCAGCCAAGATTGGAGGGAAGGTGAGCAGTTCTTC.

The chain employs TRBV10-2 and TRBJ1-5; weak D call: TRBD1 (5 bases). Trimming cost V 6 bases and J 3 bases, with 9 bases left between them. This CDR3 comprises 13 residues. The germline gives CDR1 WSHSY, CDR2 SAAADI. CDR3 region: CASRDIVNQPQHF. CDR3 nucleotide sequence: TGCGCCAGCAGGGACATAGTCAATCAGCCCCAGCATTTT.

The chain recombines TRBV27 with TRBJ1-6; 9 positions match TRBD1. J lost 7 bases, V lost 3 bases, and 1 base had no gene match. Germline V lookup: CDR1 MNHEY, CDR2 SMNVEV (reference sequence). There are 14 residues in the CDR3. CDR3 in DNA: TGTGCCAGCAGTTTTGGACAGGGGAATTCACCCCTCCACTTT. Its translation: CASSFGQGNSPLHF.

The CDR3 DNA reads TGTGCCAGCAGCTACCCAGCTCGTGCGGCGTATGAGCAGTTCTTC. It is translated as CASSYPARAAYEQFF. The chain recombines TRBV3-1 (or the pseudogene TRBV3-2) with TRBJ2-1; D call uncertain. The V gene lost 5 bases and the J gene lost 8 bases, with 19 bases spanning the gap. The CDR3 totals 15 residues. Germline V lookup: CDR1 LGHDT, CDR2 YNNKEL (reference sequence).

The chain combines TRBV9 with TRBJ1-2, with TRBD1 identical over 8 bases. The CDR3 covers 15 residues. CDR1 and CDR2 from the germline V gene are SGDLS and YYNGEE. J gave up 5 bases and V 0 bases, and 6 bases lay outside the gene matches. As DNA, the CDR3 is TGTGCCAGCAGCGTAGCTTTAACAGGGGGATATGGCTACACCTTC. This encodes CASSVALTGGYGYTF.

Note on this clone: Other DNA sequences in the same sample also yield this CDR3. V gene TRBV4-1 combines with J gene TRBJ2-5; 7 bases are shared with TRBD2. Germline V CDR1 and CDR2: MGHRA, YSYEKL. The CDR3 extends over 14 amino acids. Unmatched junction bases numbered 3, after V lost 2 bases and J lost 3 bases. The CDR3 DNA sequence: TGCGCCAGCAGCCAATCCGGGACTAAAGAGACCCAGTACTTC. Translated: CASSQSGTKETQYF.

The V and J genes are TRBV4-3 and TRBJ2-3, with D maybe TRBD2 (5 bases). V lost 0 bases and J lost 4, with 8 bases in between. CDR3 size: 14 residues. Germline assignment: CDR1 LGHNA and CDR2 YSLEER. CDR3 in DNA: TGCGCCAGCAGCCAAGAACTAGTCCCAGATACGCAGTATTTT. Amino acid sequence: CASSQELVPDTQYF.

In its sample, this clone was seen a few times. The chain recombines TRBV5-6 with TRBJ2-7; maybe TRBD1 (5 bases). Germline V gives CDR1 SGHDT, CDR2 YYEEEE. This CDR3 is built from 14 residues. Trimming removed 2 bases from V and 0 bases from J, with 9 bases in between. CDR3 sequence reads: CASSFLTDSYEQYF. The CDR3 DNA is TGTGCCAGCAGCTTCTTGACAGACTCCTACGAGCAGTACTTC.

The rearrangement links TRBV30 to TRBJ1-2, with no clear D. Trimming removed 0 bases from V and 2 bases from J, with 7 bases in between. CDR1 is GTSNPN and CDR2 is SVGIG in the germline V gene (reference sequence). The length of the CDR3 is 13 residues. The CDR3 protein is CAWSVSVNYGYTF. The CDR3 region has the DNA TGTGCCTGGAGTGTATCTGTAAACTATGGCTACACCTTC. Together with reference TRBV30 and TRBJ1-2, the CDR3 gives the full variable domain: SQTIHQWPATLVQPVGSPLSLECTVEGTSNPNLYWYRQAAGRGLQLLFYSVGIGQISSEVPQNLSASRPQDRQFILSSKKLLLSDSGFYLCAWSVSVNYGYTFGSGTRLTVV.

This chain uses TRBV7-2 with TRBJ2-1, with TRBD2 identical over 11 bases. The CDR3 covers 17 residues. The J segment lost 10 bases and the V segment lost 0 bases, leaving 11 bases of the junction unmatched. The germline CDR1 and CDR2 sequences are SGHTA and FQGNSA. DNA for the CDR3: TGTGCCAGCAGCTTAGCTCAGAAACTAGCGGGAGTTCACGAGCAGTTCTTC. This encodes CASSLAQKLAGVHEQFF.